The 10 T cell receptor beta chains listed next were all sequenced from one sample in a study of T cell responses to AZD1222 COVID-19 vaccine. The protocol was immunoSEQ multiplex PCR, while the TCRdb copy is restricted to in-frame clones and leaves out a portion. The sample includes about 180,000 clones, 70% to 90% of them seen just once. Material: peripheral blood, obtained 28 days after the second dose of the MenACWY control vaccine. The source of these receptors is an adult who received the MenACWY meningococcal vaccine as a control.

The chain uses TRBV11-2 and TRBJ1-6; D not certain. The CDR3 loop spans 13 amino acids. Trimming removed 1 base from V and 10 bases from J, with 8 bases in between. Germline CDR1 and CDR2: SGHAT and FQNNGV. In DNA form, the CDR3 reads TGTGCCAGCAGCTTAGGTGGGAGCTCACCCCTCCACTTT. It codes for CASSLGGSSPLHF.

The V gene is TRBV7-9, the J gene TRBJ1-2; D not certain. CDR1 is SEHNR and CDR2 is FQNEAQ in the germline V gene (reference sequence). The CDR3 runs 15 residues. Trimming removed 2 bases from V and 4 bases from J, with 14 bases in between. The CDR3 loop is CASSLQNRESYGYTF. CDR3 DNA: TGTGCCAGCAGCTTACAGAACAGAGAGAGCTATGGCTACACCTTC.

The chain has TRBV5-1 and TRBJ2-3; D perhaps matches TRBD1 (5 bases). Germline assignment: CDR1 SGHRS and CDR2 YFSETQ. This CDR3 has 15 amino acids. The V and J ends lost 2 bases and 4 bases respectively, with 14 bases between them. CDR3 loop: CASSFGRGLSDTQYF. In DNA form, the CDR3 reads TGCGCCAGCAGCTTTGGTAGGGGTTTGTCAGATACGCAGTATTTT.

The chain joins TRBV6-5 to TRBJ2-7; the D is unclear. Germline CDR1 and CDR2: MNHEY and SVGAGI. This CDR3 contains 13 residues. V lost 5 bases and J 1 base, leaving 9 bases between the germline ends. This CDR3 reads CASSNSLSYEQYF. The CDR3 DNA reads TGTGCCAGCAGTAACAGCCTTTCCTACGAGCAGTACTTC.

The genes are TRBV4-2 and TRBJ2-7, with 8 bases lining up with TRBD2. V was pared by 0 bases and J by 6 bases, with 4 bases of the junction left unmatched. From germline, CDR1 is LGHNA and CDR2 YNFKEQ. The CDR3 length is 14 residues. The CDR3, as DNA: TGTGCCAGCAGCCAAGAAGGAGCGGGGGCCGAGCAGTACTTC. It codes for CASSQEGAGAEQYF.

The chain employs TRBV19 and TRBJ2-1; tentative D call: TRBD2 (6 bases). V shed 6 bases and J shed 9 bases, with 21 bases lying between them. Germline V gene data show CDR1 as LNHDA and CDR2 as SQIVND (reference sequence). This CDR3 is 15 amino acids long. CDR3 amino acids: CASRPLNSGGFEQFF. In nucleotides, the CDR3 is TGTGCCAGTAGGCCCCTTAACTCAGGAGGGTTTGAGCAGTTCTTC.

V is TRBV7-2 and J is TRBJ1-5; D is ambiguous. Trimming took off 5 bases at V and 0 bases at J, with 14 bases between the two ends. The germline V gene has CDR1 SGHTA and CDR2 FQGNSA. The CDR3 loop spans 16 amino acids. The CDR3 loop reads CASSAPPGHSNQPQHF. The CDR3 bases are TGTGCCAGCAGCGCACCTCCAGGTCATAGCAATCAGCCCCAGCATTTT.

The gene calls are TRBV28 and TRBJ2-5; D is possibly TRBD2 (5 bases). Germline lookup yields CDR1 MDHEN and CDR2 SYDVKM. V was pared by 4 bases and J by 4 bases, with 16 bases between. CDR3 length: 15 residues. Here the CDR3 reads CASSSAGGLVETQYF. The CDR3 region has the DNA TGTGCCAGCAGTTCTGCGGGTGGTCTCGTAGAGACCCAGTACTTC.

The sample holds one count of this clone. This sequence joins TRBV6-2 or TRBV6-3 and TRBJ2-3, with 7 bases aligning to TRBD2. After removal of 2 bases from V and 7 bases from J, the junction contained 18 bases not matched to a gene. The CDR3 is made up of 18 amino acids. Germline V gene data show CDR1 as MNHEY and CDR2 as SVGEGT. The CDR3 DNA follows: TGTGCCAGCAGTTACCCGAGGGCCTCTGGGAGGGTAGTAAATACGCAGTATTTT. Residues: CASSYPRASGRVVNTQYF.

J is TRBJ1-1 and V is TRBV5-4, with D unclear. Germline loops: CDR1 SGHNT, CDR2 YYREEE (reference sequence). Trimming cost V 7 bases and J 1 base, with 11 bases left between them. The CDR3 totals 13 residues. The CDR3 here is CASGLSENTEAFF. The CDR3, as DNA: TGTGCCAGCGGACTTTCCGAGAACACTGAAGCTTTCTTT.